This is a list of T cell receptor beta chains from one sample in a study of shared clonotypes between healthy human individuals. This table comes from immunoSEQ multiplex PCR, and its TCRdb copy is limited to in-frame clones, with some not included. In the table there are roughly 890,000 clones, 92% of which are singletons. The sequencing sample was made of naive CD8+ T cells sorted from blood. These receptors all stem from a man between 25 and 39 years old in good health. The CDR3 runs from the conserved cysteine through the conserved F or W. A D gene is named only where the DNA matches it firmly. The size entry is marked missing in some rows and otherwise reads once, few, many or a size class.

V gene	D gene	clone size	J gene	CDR3 DNA	CDR3 protein
TRBV19	NA	NA	TRBJ2-1	TGTGCCAGTAGTATCCAGGGATTCAATGAGCAGTTCTTC	CASSIQGFNEQFF
TRBV21-1	NA	NA	TRBJ1-2	TGTGCCAGCAGTCAAAAGGAGACAGGGTCCGACTATGGCTACACCTTC	CASSQKETGSDYGYTF
TRBV7-9	NA	once	TRBJ2-1	TGTGCGATAGAAGGGAGAATGTGGAATGAGCAGTTCTTC	CAIEGRMWNEQFF
TRBV7-9	TRBD1	NA	TRBJ2-2	TGTGCCAGCAGCTTACCAGGGGGAACGAACACCGGGGAGCTGTTTTTT	CASSLPGGTNTGELFF
TRBV7-9	TRBD1	NA	TRBJ1-5	TGTGCCAGCAGCCCCGCCGGGACAGACAATCAGCCCCAGCATTTT	CASSPAGTDNQPQHF
TRBV10-3	NA	NA	TRBJ2-1	TGTGCCATCAATACCCCCTCGAATGAGCAGTTCTTC	CAINTPSNEQFF
TRBV27	NA	once	TRBJ2-7	TGTGCCAGCAGTTTAAAGCAGGCCTACGAGCAGTACTTC	CASSLKQAYEQYF
TRBV6-6	TRBD2	NA	TRBJ2-1	TGTGCCAGTAAACAGCGGGAGGGTAGAAACAATGAGCAGTTCTTC	CASKQREGRNNEQFF
TRBV4-3	NA	NA	TRBJ2-1	TGCGCCAGCAGCCAAGGAGGTGTCGATGAGCAGTTCTTC	CASSQGGVDEQFF
TRBV14	TRBD1	NA	TRBJ2-7	TGTGCCAGCAGCCCTCGGGACAGGGGCTACGAGCAGTACTTC	CASSPRDRGYEQYF
TRBV6-4	NA	NA	TRBJ2-3	TGTGCCAGCAGTATTGATGGGAAGGGGGCAGATACGCAGTATTTT	CASSIDGKGADTQYF
TRBV11-2	TRBD2	NA	TRBJ2-1	TGTGCCAGCAGCTCCGGGACTAGCGGGGGTGAGCAGTTCTTC	CASSSGTSGGEQFF
TRBV5-5	NA	NA	TRBJ2-7	TGTGCCAGCAGCTTGGAAGGCGGGGTACCTTACGAGCAGTACTTC	CASSLEGGVPYEQYF
TRBV27	NA	NA	TRBJ1-5	TGTGCCAGCAGTTACGGGGGGATGAGCAATCAGCCCCAGCATTTT	CASSYGGMSNQPQHF
TRBV5-1	NA	NA	TRBJ2-7	TGCGCCAGCAGCTTGGGAACAGGGTTGCACGAGCAGTACTTC	CASSLGTGLHEQYF
TRBV19	TRBD2	NA	TRBJ2-7	TGTGCCAGTAGTCGTACCCTCGGGACTAGCGGAACCTACGAGCAGTACTTC	CASSRTLGTSGTYEQYF
TRBV28	TRBD1	NA	TRBJ2-7	TGTGCCAGCAGTCCTGACAGGGCGAGCGAGCAGTACTTC	CASSPDRASEQYF
TRBV5-6	TRBD2	NA	TRBJ2-3	TGTGCCAGCAGCTATTTACTAGCGGGAGTTGCCAGAGGCACAGATACGCAGTATTTT	CASSYLLAGVARGTDTQYF
TRBV4-1	TRBD2	NA	TRBJ2-7	TGCGCCAGCAGCCAGGGTCCCAGGACTAGCGGGATCTACGAGCAGTACTTC	CASSQGPRTSGIYEQYF
TRBV30	TRBD2	NA	TRBJ2-2	TGTGCCGGGGCGGGACTAGCGACCGGGGAGCTGTTTTTT	CAGAGLATGELFF
TRBV5-1	TRBD2	NA	TRBJ2-1	TGCGCCAGCAGCTTGAGGCTAGCGGGAGGCCATGAGCAGTTCTTC	CASSLRLAGGHEQFF
TRBV27	TRBD2	NA	TRBJ2-1	TGTGCCAGCAGTTTATCGGTAGCGGGACCCTACAATGAGCAGTTCTTC	CASSLSVAGPYNEQFF
TRBV6-6	TRBD1	NA	TRBJ2-5	TGTGCCAGCAGGGAGGACAGGGCCTTTCAAGAGACCCAGTACTTC	CASREDRAFQETQYF
TRBV27	TRBD2	NA	TRBJ2-1	TGTGCCAGCTCGAGGGGAGCTAGCGGACTCAATGAGCAGTTCTTC	CASSRGASGLNEQFF
TRBV6-1	TRBD2	NA	TRBJ2-3	TGTGCCAGAGGGGGGTTGAGCGGGAGATTGGATACGCAGTATTTT	CARGGLSGRLDTQYF
TRBV5-1	NA	NA	TRBJ2-5	TGCGCCAGCAGCTTGGGGACCGGGCGGGAGACCCAGTACTTC	CASSLGTGRETQYF
TRBV28	NA	NA	TRBJ2-5	TGTGCCAGCAGTCCACAGGACAGCACCCAAGAGACCCAGTACTTC	CASSPQDSTQETQYF
TRBV27	NA	NA	TRBJ2-7	TGTGCCAGCAGTTTAAACGGCCTATCCTCCTACGAGCAGTACTTC	CASSLNGLSSYEQYF
TRBV7-9	TRBD2	NA	TRBJ2-5	TGTGCCAGCAGTCCTGAGGTGGCGGGAGGCCAGTACCAAGAGACCCAGTACTTC	CASSPEVAGGQYQETQYF
TRBV11-2	NA	once	TRBJ2-5	TGTGCCAGCAGCTTAGAGTTCGCGGGGCAAGAGACCCAGTACTTC	CASSLEFAGQETQYF
TRBV5-1	NA	NA	TRBJ2-1	TGCGCCAGCAGTCCCGGGTCCCCTAGCTCCTACAATGAGCAGTTCTTC	CASSPGSPSSYNEQFF
TRBV5-4	NA	once	TRBJ2-2	TGTGCCAGCAGCTTCGGCACCGGGGAGCTGTTTTTT	CASSFGTGELFF
TRBV5-8	TRBD1	NA	TRBJ2-6	TGTGCCAGCAGCACGATCCGGGACAGGGCTCCTGGGGCCAACGTCCTGACTTTC	CASSTIRDRAPGANVLTF
TRBV19	TRBD2	NA	TRBJ2-1	TGTGCCAGTGGGTTGACTAGCGGGCGACACTCCTACAATGAGCAGTTCTTC	CASGLTSGRHSYNEQFF
TRBV7-2	TRBD2	few	TRBJ2-7	TGTGCCAGCAGCTTAGAAAGTTTGGGAGGGGCGGTTTACGAGCAGTACTTC	CASSLESLGGAVYEQYF
TRBV30	NA	NA	TRBJ2-7	TGTGCCTGGGAGGGTGGTCCCTACGAGCAGTACTTC	CAWEGGPYEQYF
TRBV21-1	NA	NA	TRBJ2-3	TGTGCCAGCAGCAAAGGCCACTCTAGCGGGAGGGAGTTCACAGATACGCAGTATTTT	CASSKGHSSGREFTDTQYF
TRBV27	NA	NA	TRBJ2-3	TGTGCCAGCAGTTTAGTAGGGGGAGTCGGGAGAGATACGCAGTATTTT	CASSLVGGVGRDTQYF
TRBV28	NA	NA	TRBJ2-1	TGTGCCAGCAGTTTTAACAATGAGCAGTTCTTC	CASSFNNEQFF
TRBV13	NA	once	TRBJ2-7	TGTGCCAGCAGCCTACGGGACACTACCTACGAGCAGTACTTC	CASSLRDTTYEQYF
TRBV7-9	TRBD1	NA	TRBJ1-1	TGTGCCAGCAGCACAGGGGCGGGTACTGAAGCTTTCTTT	CASSTGAGTEAFF
TRBV27	TRBD2	NA	TRBJ2-1	TGTGCCAGCTTCGCTAGCGGGAAGGAGGGCAATGAGCAGTTCTTC	CASFASGKEGNEQFF
TRBV28	NA	NA	TRBJ2-1	TGTGCCAGCAGTTTATCCTTGCAGGGTTCCGGGTCCTACAATGAGCAGTTCTTC	CASSLSLQGSGSYNEQFF